This entry describes one T cell receptor beta chain. The record originates from a study of cytomegalovirus exposure and HLA in healthy donors. Primers for the PCR totalled 60 Vbeta and 13 Jbeta. Generated by immunoSEQ multiplex PCR, the TCRdb table keeps only in-frame clones and is missing some. The sample records roughly 140,000 clones, roughly 80% being singletons. Germline values: CDR1 LNHNV, CDR2 YYDKDF (reference sequence). J gave up 3 bases and V 3 bases, and 6 bases lay outside the gene matches. The CDR3 extends over 15 amino acids. The clonotype originates from a woman in her thirties or forties in good health and CMV-seropositive. The rearrangement links TRBV15 to TRBJ2-7; 9 nucleotides match TRBD1. Source material: PBMCs. The CDR3 spells CATSRAGQGSYEQYF. CDR3 DNA: TGTGCCACCAGCAGGGCGGGACAGGGAAGCTACGAGCAGTACTTC.